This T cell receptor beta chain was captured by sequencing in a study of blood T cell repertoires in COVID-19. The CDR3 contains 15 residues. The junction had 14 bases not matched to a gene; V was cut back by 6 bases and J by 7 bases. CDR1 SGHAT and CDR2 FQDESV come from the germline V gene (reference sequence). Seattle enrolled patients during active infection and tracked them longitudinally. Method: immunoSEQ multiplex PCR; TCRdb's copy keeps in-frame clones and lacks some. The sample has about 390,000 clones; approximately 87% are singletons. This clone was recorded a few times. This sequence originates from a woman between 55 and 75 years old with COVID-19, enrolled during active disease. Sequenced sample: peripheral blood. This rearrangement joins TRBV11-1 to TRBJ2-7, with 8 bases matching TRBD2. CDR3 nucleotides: TGTGCCAGCAGTTTTTCCGGGACTAGGGTACCGGAGCAGTACTTC. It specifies CASSFSGTRVPEQYF.